The 10 T cell receptor beta chains below all came from one sample that was sequenced in a study of T cell repertoires in cytomegalovirus infection. TCRdb processed the reads anew with MiXCR; each CDR3 protein has one entry. The sample shows approximately 700,000 distinct CDR3 sequences, 35% of them seen only once. Sequenced: PBMCs. The receptors here all came from a human donor in good health (CMV status not recorded). Some clones in this sample may be carry-over from other donors' samples.

This clonotype was counted between two and nine times. The chain links TRBV28 to TRBJ1-5, with 9 positions matching TRBD1. This CDR3 has 16 residues. The germline V gene has CDR1 MDHEN and CDR2 SYDVKM. The CDR3 here is CATRDRVVYRNQPQHF. In nucleotides, the CDR3 is TGTGCTACCCGGGACAGGGTTGTCTATCGCAATCAGCCCCAGCATTTT.

This clonotype was seen many times. This rearrangement joins TRBV28 to TRBJ2-3, with D possibly being TRBD1 (5 bases). This CDR3 has 14 amino acids. The germline gives CDR1 MDHEN, CDR2 SYDVKM. Trimming shortened V by 7 bases and J by 3 bases, and 14 bases separated the two germline ends. CDR3 region: CASKGLGETDTQYF. The CDR3 bases are TGTGCCAGCAAGGGGCTGGGTGAAACAGATACGCAGTATTTT.

This CDR3 reads CSAPRDPTVATQYF. The DNA of the CDR3 is TGCAGTGCCCCGAGAGACCCTACGGTAGCCACGCAGTATTTT. The rearrangement links TRBV20-1 to TRBJ2-3; D unresolved. In germline, CDR1 is DFQATT, CDR2 SNEGSKA (reference sequence). The V gene lost 6 bases and the J gene lost 9 bases, with 22 bases spanning the gap. The CDR3 is made up of 14 amino acids.

This clonotype was seen a handful of times. The rearrangement links TRBV28 to TRBJ2-1, with D perhaps matching TRBD1 (6 bases). The CDR3 is 14 residues long. Germline CDR1 reads MDHEN; CDR2 reads SYDVKM. With 3 bases removed from V and 3 bases from J, the gap between germline ends came to 9 bases. CDR3 region: CASSFLDSYNEQFF. CDR3 DNA: TGTGCCAGCAGTTTTCTGGACAGCTACAATGAGCAGTTCTTC. Using reference TRBV28 and TRBJ2-1 for the parts outside the CDR3, the full variable domain is DVKVTQSSRYLVKRTGEKVFLECVQDMDHENMFWYRQDPGLGLRLIYFSYDVKMKEKGDIPEGYSVSREKKERFSLILESASTNQTSMYLCASSFLDSYNEQFFGPGTRLTVL.

The chain links TRBV7-4 to TRBJ2-7; 12 nucleotides line up with TRBD1. V shed 2 bases, J shed 3 bases, and the junction held 11 bases outside the gene matches. CDR1 is SGHVT, CDR2 SQSDAQ, per germline. This CDR3 has 18 amino acids. The CDR3: CASSLRARDRGPIYEQYF. The CDR3 DNA is TGTGCCAGCAGCTTAAGGGCCCGGGACAGGGGGCCGATCTACGAGCAGTACTTC. Full variable domain (rest looked up from reference TRBV7-4 and TRBJ2-7): GAGVSQSPRYKVAKRGRDVALRCDSISGHVTLYWYRQTLGQGSEVLTYSQSDAQRDKSGRPSGRFSAERPERSVSTLKIQRTEQGDSAVYLCASSLRARDRGPIYEQYFGPGTRLTVT.

The rearrangement uses TRBV12-3 or TRBV12-4 and TRBJ1-6, with TRBD1 matching over 7 bases. This CDR3 comprises 18 residues. The J segment lost 8 bases and the V segment lost 7 bases, leaving 20 bases of the junction unmatched. CDR3 sequence reads: CASTATLGGQTTYSPLHF. The CDR3 DNA sequence: TGTGCCAGCACCGCGACCCTAGGGGGACAGACTACCTATTCACCCCTCCACTTT.

The chain carries TRBV18 and TRBJ1-5; tentatively, D is TRBD1 (6 bases). With 6 bases removed from V and 6 bases from J, the gap between germline ends came to 18 bases. Germline CDR1 KGHSH, CDR2 LQKENI. The CDR3 is 15 amino acids. The CDR3 nucleotides read TGTGCCAGCTCGGGGGCAGGGACGGGGGCTCAGCCCCAGCATTTT. Translated: CASSGAGTGAQPQHF.

The chain combines TRBV4-1 with TRBJ1-5; D not resolved. In germline, CDR1 is MGHRA, CDR2 YSYEKL. The CDR3 spans 16 residues. V gave up 0 bases and J gave up 3 bases, with 12 bases separating them. CDR3 residues: CASSQEEGRLNQPQHF. CDR3 nucleotides: TGCGCCAGCAGCCAAGAGGAGGGCCGCCTCAATCAGCCCCAGCATTTT.

This sequence joins TRBV6-1 and TRBJ2-3; 8 nucleotides line up with TRBD1. V gave up 5 bases and J gave up 2 bases; unmatched junction bases: 6. The CDR3 has 15 residues. Germline assignment: CDR1 MNHNS and CDR2 SASEGT. Here the CDR3 reads CASSQWTGLTDTQYF. The CDR3 DNA reads as TGTGCCAGCAGTCAATGGACAGGGCTCACAGATACGCAGTATTTT.

The rearrangement uses TRBV5-4 and TRBJ2-1, with 10 positions matching TRBD1. This CDR3 contains 13 residues. V shed 5 bases and J 7 bases; nucleotides not matched to a gene: 3. Germline lookup yields CDR1 SGHNT and CDR2 YYREEE (reference sequence). DNA for the CDR3: TGTGCCAGCAGACGGGACAGGGGAAATGAGCAGTTCTTC. Protein: CASRRDRGNEQFF.